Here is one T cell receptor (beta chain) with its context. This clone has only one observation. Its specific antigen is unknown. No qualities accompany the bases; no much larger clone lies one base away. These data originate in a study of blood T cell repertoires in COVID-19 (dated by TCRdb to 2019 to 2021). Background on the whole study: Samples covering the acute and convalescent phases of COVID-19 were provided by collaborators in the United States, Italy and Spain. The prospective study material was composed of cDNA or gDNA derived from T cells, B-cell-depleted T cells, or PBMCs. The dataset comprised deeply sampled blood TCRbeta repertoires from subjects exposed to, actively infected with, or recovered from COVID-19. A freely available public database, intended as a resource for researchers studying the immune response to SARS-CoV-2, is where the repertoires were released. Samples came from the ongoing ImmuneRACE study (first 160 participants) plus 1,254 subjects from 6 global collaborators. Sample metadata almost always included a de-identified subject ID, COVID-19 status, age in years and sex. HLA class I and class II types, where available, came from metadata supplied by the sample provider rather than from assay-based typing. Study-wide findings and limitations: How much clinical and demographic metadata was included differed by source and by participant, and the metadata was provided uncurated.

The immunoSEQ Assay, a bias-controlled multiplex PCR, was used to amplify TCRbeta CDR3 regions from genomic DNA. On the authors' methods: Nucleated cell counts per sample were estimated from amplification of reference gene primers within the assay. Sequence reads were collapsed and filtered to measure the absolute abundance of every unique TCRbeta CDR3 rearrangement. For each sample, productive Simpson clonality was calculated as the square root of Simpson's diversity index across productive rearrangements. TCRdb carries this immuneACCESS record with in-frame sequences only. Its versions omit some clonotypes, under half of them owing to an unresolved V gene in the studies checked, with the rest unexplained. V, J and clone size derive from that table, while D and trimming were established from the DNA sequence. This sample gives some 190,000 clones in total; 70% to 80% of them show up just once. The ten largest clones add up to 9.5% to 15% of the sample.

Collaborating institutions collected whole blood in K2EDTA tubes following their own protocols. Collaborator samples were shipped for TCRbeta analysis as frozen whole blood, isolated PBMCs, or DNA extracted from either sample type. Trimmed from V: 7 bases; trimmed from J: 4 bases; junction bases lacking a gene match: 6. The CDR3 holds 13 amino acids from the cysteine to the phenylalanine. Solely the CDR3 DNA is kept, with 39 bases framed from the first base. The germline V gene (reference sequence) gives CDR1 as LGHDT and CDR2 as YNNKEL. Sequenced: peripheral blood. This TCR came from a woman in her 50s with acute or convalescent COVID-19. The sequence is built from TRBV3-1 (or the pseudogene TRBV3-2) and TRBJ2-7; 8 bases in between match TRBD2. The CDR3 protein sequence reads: CASKSGGRYEQYF. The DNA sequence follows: TGTGCCAGCAAGTCGGGGGGGAGATACGAGCAGTACTTC.